Given below is one T cell receptor beta chain in context. Its antigen is unknown. The sample comes from a study of identical twins. TCRdb itself ran the 5' RACE reads through MiXCR, one entry per CDR3 protein. The data show 1.5 million or so distinct CDR3 sequences, 25% to 35% seen once. The CDR3 has 13 residues. Germline CDR1 SGHNT, CDR2 YYREEE (reference sequence). V lost 7 bases to trimming and J lost 2 bases, with 11 bases between them. Broader study findings: Conclusions rested on cross-sectional statistics rather than following the same donors.

What was sequenced was cord blood. The chain uses TRBV5-4 and TRBJ2-3; D may be TRBD2 (5 bases). The sequence came from a newborn girl in good health. The CDR3 spells CASSKRSTDTQYF. In nucleotides, the CDR3 is TGTGCCAGCTCAAAGCGGTCCACAGATACGCAGTATTTT. The full variable domain, in which reference TRBV5-4 and TRBJ2-3 provide the parts outside the CDR3, is ETGVTQSPTHLIKTRGQQVTLRCSSQSGHNTVSWYQQALGQGPQFIFQYYREEENGRGNFPPRFSGLQFPNYSSELNVNALELDDSALYLCASSKRSTDTQYFGPGTRLTVL.